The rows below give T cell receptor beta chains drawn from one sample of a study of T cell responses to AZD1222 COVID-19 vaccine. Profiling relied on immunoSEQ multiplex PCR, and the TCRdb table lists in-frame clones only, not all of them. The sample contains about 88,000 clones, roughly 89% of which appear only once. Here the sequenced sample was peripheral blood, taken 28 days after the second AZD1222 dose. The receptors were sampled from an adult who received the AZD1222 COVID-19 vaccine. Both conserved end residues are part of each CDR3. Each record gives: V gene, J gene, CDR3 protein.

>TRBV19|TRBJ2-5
CASSIDLSQQETQYF
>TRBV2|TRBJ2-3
CASSGVGGQADTQYF
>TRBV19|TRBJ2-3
CASSLGTAPDTQYF
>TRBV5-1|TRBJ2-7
CASSSQGAGSSYEQYF
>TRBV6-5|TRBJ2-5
CASSYHGGEETQYF
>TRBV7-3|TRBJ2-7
CASSLTSGGSYEQYF
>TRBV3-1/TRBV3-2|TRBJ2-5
CASSHRGLGETQYF
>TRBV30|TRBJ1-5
CAWRYGDHQPQHF
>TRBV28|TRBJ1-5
CASSFFRQAPNQPQHF
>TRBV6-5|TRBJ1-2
CASSYSGAAYGYTF
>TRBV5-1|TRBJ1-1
CASSFWQGINTEAFF
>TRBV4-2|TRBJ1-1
CASSQVLDTEAFF
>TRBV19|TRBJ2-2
CASIERLAGGGVLFF
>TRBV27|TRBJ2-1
CASSLTGQGFNEQFF
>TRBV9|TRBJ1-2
CASSTGPYGYTF
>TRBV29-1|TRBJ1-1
CSVLRVRNTEAFF
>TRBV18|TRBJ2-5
CASSPQQQETQYF
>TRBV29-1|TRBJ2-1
CSVIPGTSGGFNEQFF
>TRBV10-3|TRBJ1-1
CAIGDRALAFF
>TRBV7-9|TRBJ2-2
CASSPRTGVGELFF
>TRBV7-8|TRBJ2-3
CASSPTGTQPDTQYF
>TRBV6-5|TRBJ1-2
CATSTPIAREGYTF
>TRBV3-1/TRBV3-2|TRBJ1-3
CASSPQGSGNTIYF